These 32 T cell receptor beta chains share one sample of origin, sequenced in a study of human T cells and chemical hapten exposure. TCRdb processed the RACE reads anew with MiXCR; each CDR3 protein has one entry. The sample includes some 350,000 distinct CDR3 sequences, around 6% seen only once; the top ten take around 5.8%. As for time point: patch test 2, 6 weeks after DPC sensitization. Treatment given: therapeutic diphenylcyclopropenone sensitization with weekly scalp DPC. The sample in question was whole blood, obtained in connection with sensitization to the hapten diphenylcyclopropenone (DPC). These TCRs come from a young woman with alopecia areata. Some clones in this sample may be carry-over from other donors' samples.

The chain recombines TRBV20-1 with TRBJ2-1; D perhaps matches TRBD1 (6 bases). Germline CDR1 is DFQATT and CDR2 is SNEGSKA (reference sequence). There are 14 residues in the CDR3. The V end lost 5 bases, the J end lost 5 bases, and 16 bases lay between the germline ends. The chain's CDR3 is CSAQPRGIHNEQFF. CDR3 nucleotides: TGCAGTGCTCAACCAAGGGGGATTCACAATGAGCAGTTCTTC.

This clonotype showed up many times. The chain couples TRBV28 to TRBJ2-3; possibly TRBD1 for D (6 bases). The CDR3 totals 15 residues. Trimming stripped 3 bases from V and 3 bases from J, with 13 bases between. Looked up from germline, CDR1 is MDHEN and CDR2 is SYDVKM. Written as DNA, the CDR3 is TGTGCCAGCAGTTTTAGGGACATGGCAACAGATACGCAGTATTTT. Amino acids: CASSFRDMATDTQYF.

This clonotype showed up many times. The chain couples TRBV28 to TRBJ1-6, with D unresolved. This CDR3 region has 17 residues. V was cut by 1 base and J by 0 bases, with 10 bases left in between. The germline V gene encodes CDR1 MDHEN and CDR2 SYDVKM. CDR3 bases: TGTGCCAGCAGTTTATTTTCTGGGCTCTCCTATAATTCACCCCTCCACTTT. Translated, it gives CASSLFSGLSYNSPLHF.

This clonotype has a handful of counts. The chain has TRBV4-3 and TRBJ1-1, with a tentative D call TRBD1 (5 bases). The germline V gene has CDR1 LGHNA and CDR2 YSLEER. This CDR3 is 14 amino acids long. The germline V and J ends were trimmed by 0 bases and 4 bases, with 9 bases remaining between them. CDR3 in DNA: TGCGCCAGCAGCCAAGACGGGACTTTCACTGAAGCTTTCTTT. Translating gives CASSQDGTFTEAFF.

The chain uses TRBV6-6 and TRBJ2-1, with D possibly TRBD2 on 7 matching bases. Germline-derived CDR1 and CDR2 are MNHNY and SVGAGI (reference sequence). This CDR3 contains 15 residues. Trimming took 8 bases from V and 2 from J, leaving 16 bases between them. The CDR3 here is CASGGAYRAYNEQFF. The CDR3 DNA reads as TGTGCCAGCGGGGGGGCCTACCGCGCCTACAATGAGCAGTTCTTC.

The gene calls are TRBV6-8 and TRBJ1-5, with TRBD1 identical over 7 bases. This CDR3 is 14 amino acids long. Germline trimming cut 6 bases from V and 5 bases from J; bases unmatched to any gene: 7. Per germline, CDR1 MNHGY and CDR2 SAAAGT. The CDR3 DNA is TGTGCCAGCAGCCCTGACAGGGCCTATCAGCCCCAGCATTTT. This gives the protein CASSPDRAYQPQHF.

In its sample, this clonotype was seen many times. The chain has TRBV2 and TRBJ1-5; D perhaps matches TRBD1 (5 bases). There are 14 residues in the CDR3. Trimming pared 2 bases from V and 6 bases from J, leaving 11 bases between. CDR1 and CDR2 (germline): SNHLY, FYNNEI. The CDR3 DNA follows: TGTGCCAGCAGTGAAAATTCGGGGGGTCAGCCCCAGCATTTT. Residues: CASSENSGGQPQHF. Full variable domain (missing parts from reference TRBV2 and TRBJ1-5): EPEVTQTPSHQVTQMGQEVILRCVPISNHLYFYWYRQILGQKVEFLVSFYNNEISEKSEIFDDQFSVERPDGSNFTLKIRSTKLEDSAMYFCASSENSGGQPQHFGDGTRLSIL.

This clonotype was counted ten times or more. The chain carries TRBV10-3 and TRBJ2-1; D is tentatively TRBD1 or TRBD2 (6 bases each). CDR3 length: 13 amino acids. Per germline, CDR1 ENHRY and CDR2 SYGVKD. Trimming stripped 7 bases from V and 5 bases from J, with 12 bases between. The CDR3 region has the DNA TGTGCCATCAACAGGGACTTTAACAATGAGCAGTTCTTC. Translating gives CAINRDFNNEQFF.

This clonotype was recorded at least ten times. The J gene is TRBJ1-1, the V gene TRBV10-3, with D tentatively TRBD1 (6 bases). The CDR3 length is 12 residues. Deletions cut 6 bases from V and 11 bases from J, with 16 bases between. Per the germline V gene, CDR1 is ENHRY and CDR2 is SYGVKD. The CDR3 DNA is TGTGCCATCAGCCCGAGGGAGGGGGTCGCTTTCTTT. Its translation: CAISPREGVAFF.

At least ten counts were recorded for this clonotype. The chain employs TRBV29-1 and TRBJ1-2; TRBD1 is a possible D gene (6 bases). The CDR3 length is 13 residues. V lost 4 bases to trimming and J lost 0 bases, with 9 bases between them. The germline V gene has CDR1 SQVTM and CDR2 ANQGSEA. The CDR3 protein is CSVGGTSNYGYTF. CDR3 sequence (DNA): TGCAGCGTTGGGGGGACATCTAACTATGGCTACACCTTC.

The chain couples TRBV12-3 or TRBV12-4 to TRBJ1-1, with D unclear. V lost 8 bases and J 0 bases, leaving 13 bases between the germline ends. This CDR3 contains 14 residues. In DNA, the CDR3 is TGTGCCAGCGGGAGGGCAGCAGTGAACACTGAAGCTTTCTTT. It encodes CASGRAAVNTEAFF.

In this sample, this clonotype turned up many times. The V call is TRBV7-2, the J call TRBJ1-1; D gene ambiguous. CDR1 and CDR2 (germline): SGHTA, FQGNSA. The CDR3 has 13 amino acids. Trimming removed 4 bases at V and 0 bases at J, with 6 bases between. The CDR3 region is CASSSRLNTEAFF. Written as DNA, the CDR3 is TGTGCCAGCAGCTCCAGACTGAACACTGAAGCTTTCTTT.

The chain employs TRBV28 and TRBJ2-2; 9 positions agree with TRBD2. Trimming at V came to 1 base and at J to 1 base, leaving 10 bases not matched to a gene. This CDR3 has 19 amino acids. Germline loops: CDR1 MDHEN, CDR2 SYDVKM. The CDR3 protein is CASSLLPAGGSLNTGELFF. The CDR3 bases are TGTGCCAGCAGTTTATTACCAGCGGGGGGCTCCTTGAACACCGGGGAGCTGTTTTTT.

This clonotype was observed at least ten times. This chain joins TRBV10-3 and TRBJ1-5, with 11 bases matching TRBD1. The CDR3 spans 15 residues. Germline lookup yields CDR1 ENHRY and CDR2 SYGVKD. J lost 4 bases, V lost 4 bases, and 3 bases had no gene match. CDR3 bases: TGTGCCATCAGTGTGGACAGGGGGCAGAATCAGCCCCAGCATTTT. Translation: CAISVDRGQNQPQHF.

This clonotype was picked up a small number of times. CDR3 in DNA: TGTGCCAGCAGTATCAGGGCGGATCAGCCCCAGCATTTT. Amino acids: CASSIRADQPQHF. The gene calls are TRBV12-3 or TRBV12-4 and TRBJ1-5, with D perhaps matching TRBD1 (5 bases). The V end lost 5 bases, the J end lost 5 bases, and 10 bases lay between the germline ends. The CDR3 length is 13 residues.

This clonotype was counted many times. The rearrangement links TRBV12-3 or TRBV12-4 to TRBJ2-1, with 12 bases fitting TRBD2. This CDR3 spans 15 amino acids. V trimming: 3 bases; J trimming: 9 bases; junction bases outside the gene matches: 6. The CDR3 region has the DNA TGTGCCAGCAGTTTCCTAGCGGGGGGGCCGGGTGAGCAGTTCTTC. Translated, it gives CASSFLAGGPGEQFF.

This clonotype was observed many times. The chain employs TRBV20-1 and TRBJ2-1; D might be TRBD2 (6 bases). The CDR3 covers 15 residues. V was trimmed by 5 bases and J by 0 bases, leaving 14 bases between them. Germline V CDR1 and CDR2: DFQATT, SNEGSKA (reference sequence). CDR3 nucleotide sequence: TGCAGTGCTCCCGAAGCCGGGAGCTCCTACAATGAGCAGTTCTTC. It codes for CSAPEAGSSYNEQFF.

This clonotype was seen many times. V and J are TRBV3-1 and TRBJ2-1, with 10 bases lining up with TRBD1. Germline V gene lookup returns CDR1 LGHDT and CDR2 YNNKEL (reference sequence). V was clipped by 4 bases and J by 9 bases; unmatched bases: 9. The CDR3 has 15 residues. The CDR3 DNA follows: TGTGCCAGCAGCCTGGGGACAGGGGCCCAAAGTGAGCAGTTCTTC. Protein sequence: CASSLGTGAQSEQFF.

The chain is built from TRBV7-2 and TRBJ1-4, with D perhaps matching TRBD1 (5 bases). Germline V CDR1 and CDR2: SGHTA, FQGNSA. The germline V and J ends were trimmed by 5 bases and 0 bases, with 10 bases remaining between them. The CDR3 has 15 residues. DNA of the CDR3: TGTGCCAGCAGCCAAGGGGTTGCAACTAATGAAAAACTGTTTTTT. It yields the protein CASSQGVATNEKLFF. The variable domain in full, completed from reference TRBV7-2 and TRBJ1-4, reads GAGVSQSPSNKVTEKGKDVELRCDPISGHTALYWYRQSLGQGLEFLIYFQGNSAPDKSGLPSDRFSAERTGGSVSTLTIQRTQQEDSAVYLCASSQGVATNEKLFFGSGTQLSVL.

The V and J genes are TRBV7-8 and TRBJ2-3; 13 bases are a match to TRBD2. The germline CDR1 and CDR2 sequences are SGHVS and FQNEAQ. This CDR3 comprises 16 residues. J lost 4 bases, V lost 7 bases, and 8 bases had no gene match. In nucleotides, the CDR3 is TGTGCCAGCAAGTCACTAGCGGGGGGGCACGCAGATACGCAGTATTTT. It codes for CASKSLAGGHADTQYF.

In this sample, this clonotype turned up a few times. The chain links TRBV3-1 to TRBJ2-1; D tentatively reads TRBD1 or TRBD2 (5 bases each). Germline CDR1 reads LGHDT; CDR2 reads YNNKEL (reference sequence). V shed 0 bases and J shed 15 bases, with 15 bases lying between them. The CDR3 has 13 amino acids. CDR3 nucleotides: TGTGCCAGCAGCCAAGATCGGTTGGGGGTTTGGTTCTTC. Protein: CASSQDRLGVWFF.

This chain joins TRBV19 and TRBJ1-2; 9 bases are shared with TRBD1. Trimming cost V 3 bases and J 3 bases; bases outside gene matches: 5. The germline V gene has CDR1 LNHDA and CDR2 SQIVND (reference sequence). This CDR3 spans 15 amino acids. CDR3 DNA sequence: TGTGCCAGTAGTATTCCCCGGACAGGGGACTATGGCTACACCTTC. Its protein product is CASSIPRTGDYGYTF.

This rearrangement joins TRBV7-3 to TRBJ2-2; 7 bases match TRBD1. Germline V gene sequence: CDR1 SGHTA, CDR2 FQGTGA. V gave up 6 bases and J gave up 5 bases; unmatched junction bases: 9. CDR3 size: 15 residues. The CDR3 protein is CASRQNRGGTGELFF. For the CDR3, the DNA is TGTGCCAGCAGGCAGAACAGGGGCGGGACCGGGGAGCTGTTTTTT.

The genes are TRBV13 and TRBJ1-4; 7 nucleotides agree with TRBD1. From germline, CDR1 is PRHDT and CDR2 FYEKMQ (reference sequence). J lost 6 bases, V lost 5 bases, and 6 bases had no gene match. The CDR3 totals 14 residues. The CDR3 loop reads CASSLTGRDEKLFF. CDR3 coding DNA: TGTGCCAGCAGCCTGACAGGGCGGGATGAAAAACTGTTTTTT.

In this sample, this clonotype turned up a few times. The gene calls are TRBV3-1 and TRBJ2-1; D might be TRBD2 (5 bases). The V end was cut by 0 bases, the J end by 4 bases, with 10 bases between. CDR1 is LGHDT and CDR2 is YNNKEL in the germline V gene (reference sequence). The CDR3 runs 15 residues. The CDR3 DNA reads as TGTGCCAGCAGCCAAGAAAGCGGCGGTTACAATGAGCAGTTCTTC. Its protein product is CASSQESGGYNEQFF.

In its sample, this clonotype was seen a few times. The V call is TRBV4-3, the J call TRBJ2-3; D possibly corresponds to TRBD1 (6 bases). Germline-derived CDR1 and CDR2 are LGHNA and YSLEER. V dropped 4 bases and J dropped 3 bases, with 17 bases sitting between them. The CDR3 extends over 16 amino acids. In nucleotides, the CDR3 is TGCGCCAGCAGCCCAGAGCCAGGGGCTTCAACAGATACGCAGTATTTT. Translation: CASSPEPGASTDTQYF.

This clonotype was counted only a few times. The chain carries TRBV6-2 or TRBV6-3 and TRBJ2-6, with TRBD1 as a possible D gene (6 bases). This CDR3 region has 19 residues. V gave up 2 bases and J gave up 0 bases, with 17 bases separating them. The germline gives CDR1 MNHEY, CDR2 SVGEGT. CDR3: CASSYDLWDTSSGANVLTF. DNA of the CDR3: TGTGCCAGCAGTTACGATTTATGGGACACAAGCTCTGGGGCCAACGTCCTGACTTTC.

This chain joins TRBV21-1 and TRBJ2-2. TRBV21-1 is listed as a pseudogene. This CDR3 has 14 residues. The chain's CDR3 is CASMPDINTGELFF. The DNA of the CDR3 is TGTGCCAGCATGCCCGACATAAACACCGGGGAGCTGTTTTTT.

This clonotype came up many times. The chain uses TRBV29-1 and TRBJ1-2, with D perhaps TRBD1 (5 bases). V lost 3 bases, J lost 4 bases, and 12 bases lay in between. The CDR3 is 13 residues long. CDR1 SQVTM and CDR2 ANQGSEA come from the germline V gene. CDR3 nucleotide sequence: TGCAGCGTTGATGGGGCGGAAAGCTATGGCTACACCTTC. Translated, it gives CSVDGAESYGYTF.

The chain employs TRBV5-1 and TRBJ1-2, with 7 bases fitting TRBD1. This CDR3 comprises 15 residues. Germline lookup yields CDR1 SGHRS and CDR2 YFSETQ. V lost 4 bases to trimming and J lost 8 bases; unmatched junction nucleotides: 14. This CDR3 is CASSRVEGARQGYTF. The CDR3 DNA reads as TGCGCCAGCAGCCGGGTTGAGGGGGCGCGTCAGGGCTACACCTTC.

This clonotype was seen at least ten times. J is TRBJ1-1 and V is TRBV6-1; 8 positions match TRBD1. The CDR3 spans 18 residues. V dropped 5 bases and J dropped 1; count of bases not matched to a gene: 15. CDR1 is MNHNS, CDR2 SASEGT, per germline. CDR3 DNA: TGTGCCAGCAGTACGCGACGGGGGATCAGGGGGCGGAACACTGAAGCTTTCTTT. Protein sequence: CASSTRRGIRGRNTEAFF.

In this sample, this clonotype turned up many times. The chain recombines TRBV7-9 with TRBJ1-1, with D possibly matching TRBD1 (6 bases). Trimming removed 4 bases from V and 1 base from J, with 10 bases in between. The CDR3 length is 14 residues. Germline CDR1 reads SEHNR; CDR2 reads FQNEAQ (reference sequence). CDR3: CASSSWTANTEAFF. The CDR3 region has the DNA TGTGCCAGCAGCTCCTGGACAGCGAACACTGAAGCTTTCTTT.